This T cell receptor beta chain was documented in a study of blood T cell repertoires in COVID-19. In the authors' methods: Estimates of nucleated cell counts were drawn from the amplification of reference gene primers. Measured with immunoSEQ multiplex PCR; TCRdb has only the in-frame clones, and not every one. The V and J calls and clone size were taken over from that table, and D and trimming were inferred from the DNA. The sample has 68,000 or so clones; 70% to 90% are singletons. This CDR3 has 16 residues. Looked up from germline, CDR1 is SNHLY and CDR2 is FYNNEI. The ends were cut back, 6 bases at V and 0 bases at J, with 12 bases in the middle.

V gene TRBV2 combines with J gene TRBJ2-6, with TRBD1 as a possible D gene (5 bases). The receptor comes from a man aged 50 to 59 with acute or convalescent COVID-19. Sequenced: peripheral blood. The DNA for the CDR3 is TGTGCCAGCAGCCGACAGCTGATCTCTGGGGCCAACGTCCTGACTTTC. Amino acids: CASSRQLISGANVLTF.